The 25 T cell receptor beta chains in this list originate from one sample, sequenced in a study of T cells in women clearing cervical HPV infection (dated by TCRdb to the late 2010s). Receptor amplification or capture employed the immunoSEQ multiplex PCR assay. TCRdb holds this immuneACCESS table with in-frame rearrangements only. Some clones are missing; in checked studies, unresolved V genes explain under half, and the rest has no known cause. The sample's own table lists around 35,000 clones. The top ten constitute about 1.7% of the sample. The sequencing sample was made of blood buffy coat. These receptors all come from a woman between 18 and 75 years old with a cervical HPV16 infection that either progressed to CIN3+ or cleared (not recorded which).

In regard to this clone: The CDR3 end lies 3 residues beyond the end of the read and is filled in from the germline J gene. The chain is built from TRBV10-3 and TRBJ2-3; D uncertain. The length of the CDR3 is 13 residues. Between the trimmed V and J ends, which lost 0 bases and 5 bases, there was a span of 6 bases. CDR1 is ENHRY, CDR2 SYGVKD, per germline. CDR3 protein: CAISESELDTQYF. The CDR3 DNA, read in part, is TGTGCCATCAGTGAGTCAGAACTAGATACG.

Worth noting for this clone: The read comes to an end 3 residues before the CDR3 does, leaving the germline J gene to fill in the end. The V call is TRBV18, the J call TRBJ2-4; D might be TRBD1 (6 bases). CDR3 length: 14 amino acids. Germline CDR1 and CDR2: KGHSH and LQKENI. CDR3 DNA, as far as it was read: TGTGCCAGCTCACCGGGGGTGGACAGATCAAGT. Protein sequence: CASSPGVDRSS. The full CDR3 is CASSPGVDRSSQYF.

In the case of this clone: The read comes to an end 3 residues before the CDR3 does, leaving the germline J gene to fill in the end. The J gene is TRBJ2-7, the V gene TRBV2, with TRBD1 as a possible D gene (6 bases). V was clipped by 3 bases and J by 0 bases, with 15 bases between them. CDR3 length: 16 residues. Looked up from germline, CDR1 is SNHLY and CDR2 is FYNNEI. This CDR3 is CASSEGHPPHSYEQYF. CDR3 bases read: TGTGCCAGCAGTGAGGGACACCCACCCCACTCCTACGAG. Supplemented by reference TRBV2 and TRBJ2-7, the full variable domain reads EPEVTQTPSHQVTQMGQEVILRCVPISNHLYFYWYRQILGQKVEFLVSFYNNEISEKSEIFDDQFSVERPDGSNFTLKIRSTKLEDSAMYFCASSEGHPPHSYEQYFGPGTRLTVT.

With regard to this clone: The read is 3 residues too short to cover the CDR3 end, so that end is filled in from the germline J gene. The V call is TRBV12-3 or TRBV12-4, the J call TRBJ2-3; D ambiguous. V lost 8 bases and J lost 6, with 15 bases in between. This CDR3 comprises 13 residues. The CDR3: CASRRPAGDTQYF. CDR3 bases read: TGTGCCAGCCGTAGGCCCGCCGGGGATACG.

Of note for this clone: The CDR3 end is not reached by the read, which stops 3 residues before it; the germline J gene fills it in. The chain carries TRBV29-1 and TRBJ2-1; 10 bases are a match to TRBD1. From germline, CDR1 is SQVTM and CDR2 ANQGSEA. The junction had 3 bases not matched to a gene; V was cut back by 7 bases and J by 3 bases. The CDR3 consists of 13 residues. CDR3 bases read: TGCAGCGGCCGGGACAGGGGCTACAATGAG. Encoded protein: CSGRDRGYNE. The complete CDR3 reads CSGRDRGYNEQFF.

Notes on this clone: The read ends 3 residues shy of where the CDR3 ends; the end is completed using the germline J gene. This chain links TRBV20-1 with TRBJ1-4, with D tentatively TRBD1 (5 bases). Germline V CDR1 and CDR2: DFQATT, SNEGSKA (reference sequence). The CDR3 runs to 12 residues. The CDR3 sequence: CSAFAGNSPLFF. The covered CDR3 bases are TGCAGTGCCTTCGCAGGGAATTCACCA.

As to this clone: Sequencing ends 3 residues short of the CDR3 end; the germline J gene provides the rest. This chain connects TRBV20-1 to TRBJ1-2; unclear D gene. The CDR3 runs 11 residues. Germline V gene data show CDR1 as DFQATT and CDR2 as SNEGSKA (reference sequence). Trimming took off 7 bases at V and 1 base at J, with 7 bases between the two ends. The CDR3 here is CSVAVNYGYTF. The sequenced part of the CDR3 DNA is TGCAGTGTTGCAGTTAACTATGGC.

In regard to this clone: The read terminates 3 residues ahead of where the CDR3 ends, so the germline J gene completes it. The chain has TRBV30 and TRBJ1-1, with 9 nucleotides matching TRBD1. The CDR3 is 11 amino acids. Germline assignment: CDR1 GTSNPN and CDR2 SVGIG (reference sequence). The chain's CDR3 is CAWGGTGKAFF. The sequenced CDR3 bases are TGTGCCTGGGGGGGGACAGGGAAA.

Turning to this clone: The CDR3 goes on 3 residues after the read ends, and that part is filled in from the germline J gene. The V call is TRBV2, the J call TRBJ1-2, with D perhaps TRBD1 (6 bases). The germline V gene encodes CDR1 SNHLY and CDR2 FYNNEI. This CDR3 is built from 15 residues. This CDR3 is CASRSGGNPYNDYTF. CDR3 DNA (partial): TGTGCCAGCAGGAGCGGGGGCAATCCCTACAATGAC.

As for this clone: The read halts 3 residues ahead of the CDR3 end, with the missing end drawn from the germline J gene. The V call is TRBV11-2, the J call TRBJ1-4, with D maybe TRBD1 (5 bases). Germline V CDR1 and CDR2: SGHAT, FQNNGV. This CDR3 is 14 amino acids long. The DNA read from the CDR3 is TGTGCCAGCAGCTTAGATCATGGGGACTCACCA. The encoded protein is CASSLDHGDSP. The full CDR3 protein is CASSLDHGDSPLFF.

As to this clone: The CDR3 extends 3 residues past the end of the read, so its final part is completed from the germline J gene. The chain is built from TRBV7-3 and TRBJ1-1; D may be TRBD1 (5 bases). The V and J ends lost 6 bases and 7 bases respectively, with 18 bases between them. CDR3 size: 14 residues. Germline V gene sequence: CDR1 SGHTA, CDR2 FQGTGA. The part of the CDR3 DNA that was read is TGTGCCAGCAGTTCGGGCCTCTCCGGGGGTGAA. Translated: CASSSGLSGGE. The full-length CDR3 reads as CASSSGLSGGEAFF.

Note on this clone: The CDR3 end falls 3 residues outside the read, so it is completed with the germline J gene. The chain has TRBV20-1 and TRBJ1-4; TRBD1 agrees at 9 bases. This CDR3 comprises 14 residues. The V segment lost 5 bases and the J segment 4 bases; nucleotides outside the gene matches: 5. Germline CDR1 and CDR2: DFQATT and SNEGSKA (reference sequence). The DNA read from the CDR3 is TGCAGTGCTCCCCGACAGGGGGTTAATGAAAAA. Translation: CSAPRQGVNEK. The full CDR3 protein reads CSAPRQGVNEKLFF.

In regard to this clone: An end of the junction differs from the germline gene, which may be a read error. Read coverage stops 3 residues before the CDR3 terminus; the germline J gene supplies the remainder. The chain is built from TRBV19 and TRBJ1-6; D not resolved. Germline CDR1 LNHDA, CDR2 SQIVND (reference sequence). CDR3 length: 12 residues. CDR3 bases read: TGTGCCAGTAGTATCTATGATTCACCC. Translation: CASSIYDSP. The full CDR3 reads CASSIYDSPLHF.

On this clone: The CDR3 extends 3 residues past the end of the read, so its final part is completed from the germline J gene. This rearrangement joins TRBV20-1 to TRBJ1-1; D might be TRBD1 (6 bases). Trimming left V 6 bases short and J 1 base short, with 12 bases between. Per germline, CDR1 DFQATT and CDR2 SNEGSKA (reference sequence). The CDR3 spans 13 residues. The CDR3 bases that were read are TGCAGTGCCACCAAAGGGGGGAACACTGAA. This gives the protein CSATKGGNTE. The complete CDR3 protein is CSATKGGNTEAFF.

The covered CDR3 bases are TGTGCCAGCAGTTCCGCCTACGAG. Translated, it gives CASSSAYE. The whole CDR3 is CASSSAYEQYF. This chain connects TRBV27 to TRBJ2-7; D not certain. The read comes to an end 3 residues before the CDR3 does, leaving the germline J gene to fill in the end. The CDR3 length is 11 residues. CDR1 and CDR2 (germline): MNHEY, SMNVEV (reference sequence). The V and J ends lost 4 bases and 2 bases respectively, with 3 bases between them.

On this clone: The read ends 3 residues before the CDR3 terminus; that terminus is restored from the germline J gene. The chain joins TRBV2 to TRBJ2-7, with D perhaps matching TRBD1 (5 bases). V was clipped by 7 bases and J by 5 bases, with 15 bases between them. The CDR3 runs 13 residues. Looked up from germline, CDR1 is SNHLY and CDR2 is FYNNEI. Partial CDR3 DNA: TGTGCCAGCATGACCCCAGGGATCCACGAG. This gives the protein CASMTPGIHE. The entire CDR3 reads CASMTPGIHEQYF.

To note about this clone: The read comes to an end 3 residues before the CDR3 does, leaving the germline J gene to fill in the end. The V call is TRBV9, the J call TRBJ2-3; 9 bases line up with TRBD2. CDR3 length: 17 amino acids. CDR1 SGDLS and CDR2 YYNGEE come from the germline V gene. V shed 5 bases and J 2 bases; nucleotides not matched to a gene: 12. CDR3 residues: CASSVLESGGFTDTQYF. The sequenced CDR3 bases are TGTGCCAGCAGTGTTTTAGAGAGCGGGGGGTTCACAGATACG.

To note about this clone: The read comes to an end 3 residues before the CDR3 does, leaving the germline J gene to fill in the end. The V call is TRBV11-2, the J call TRBJ2-1; 10 positions agree with TRBD1. J lost 8 bases, V lost 4 bases, and 5 bases had no gene match. CDR1 is SGHAT, CDR2 FQNNGV, per germline. The CDR3 length is 14 residues. The CDR3 reads CASSSGQGFDEQFF. The DNA read from the CDR3 is TGTGCCAGCAGCTCGGGACAGGGGTTCGATGAG.

To note about this clone: The read ends 3 residues before the CDR3 terminus; that terminus is restored from the germline J gene. The chain combines TRBV5-1 with TRBJ2-5; tentatively, D is TRBD2 (6 bases). The CDR3 sequence is 14 residues long. Germline-derived CDR1 and CDR2 are SGHRS and YFSETQ. The CDR3 DNA, read in part, is TGCGCCAGCAATCTCCGGGGGTACACAGATACC. This encodes CASNLRGYTDT. The CDR3 as a whole reads CASNLRGYTDTQYF.

A word on this clone: Coverage ceases 3 residues before the CDR3 finishes, and the germline J gene fills in the end. The genes are TRBV11-2 and TRBJ2-2; 8 bases match TRBD1. This CDR3 spans 15 amino acids. The germline V gene encodes CDR1 SGHAT and CDR2 FQNNGV. Partial CDR3 DNA: TGTGCCAGCAGCTTATCGCAGGGGGCTCATGAAAAG. The encoded protein is CASSLSQGAHEK. The whole CDR3 sequence reads CASSLSQGAHEKLFF.

Remarks on this clone: The read gets to within 3 residues of the CDR3 end, and the germline J gene fills in the rest. The J gene is TRBJ1-6, the V gene TRBV11-2; D may be TRBD1 (6 bases). Germline V gene data show CDR1 as SGHAT and CDR2 as FQNNGV. The length of the CDR3 is 15 residues. The germline V and J ends were trimmed by 10 bases and 5 bases, with 18 bases remaining between them. The covered CDR3 bases are TGTGCCATCAGTCGCCGGGACACTGATAATTCACCC. Its protein product is CAISRRDTDNSP. The CDR3 in full is CAISRRDTDNSPLHF.

A remark on this clone: The read ends 3 residues early relative to the CDR3; the germline J gene fills the gap. This chain uses TRBV7-2 with TRBJ2-1; the match to TRBD2 covers 13 bases. V dropped 6 bases and J dropped 6; count of bases not matched to a gene: 5. CDR1 and CDR2 from the germline V gene are SGHTA and FQGNSA. The CDR3 has 15 residues. The CDR3: CASRQTSGGGNEQFF. The covered CDR3 bases are TGTGCCAGCAGGCAAACTAGCGGGGGGGGCAATGAG.

For this clone: Coverage ceases 3 residues before the CDR3 finishes, and the germline J gene fills in the end. The V and J genes are TRBV4-2 and TRBJ2-7; the match to TRBD1 covers 9 bases. The CDR3 has 15 residues. Germline V lookup: CDR1 LGHNA, CDR2 YNFKEQ. V dropped 4 bases and J dropped 3; count of bases not matched to a gene: 7. The CDR3 region is CASSLDRGSGYEQYF. The covered CDR3 bases are TGTGCCAGCAGCCTAGACAGGGGGTCTGGCTACGAG.

On this clone: Read coverage stops 3 residues before the CDR3 terminus; the germline J gene supplies the remainder. The chain joins TRBV4-1 to TRBJ2-3; D gene uncertain. CDR3 length equals 15 residues. The V end lost 3 bases, the J end lost 0 bases, and 10 bases lay between the germline ends. Germline V gene sequence: CDR1 MGHRA, CDR2 YSYEKL. The CDR3 here is CASSHDTRSTDTQYF. The sequenced CDR3 bases are TGCGCCAGCAGCCATGACACACGAAGCACAGATACG.

Details on this clone: The sequenced fragment ends 3 residues before the CDR3 boundary, so the rest is inferred from the germline J gene. V gene TRBV14 combines with J gene TRBJ1-6; D perhaps matches TRBD1 (5 bases). V lost 4 bases and J lost 8, with 12 bases in between. The V gene's germline CDR1 is SGHDN and CDR2 FVKESK. The CDR3 spans 14 residues. The CDR3 DNA, read in part, is TGTGCCAGCAGCCTGATGGGGGGGGATTCACCC. Protein: CASSLMGGDSP. The whole CDR3 is CASSLMGGDSPLHF.